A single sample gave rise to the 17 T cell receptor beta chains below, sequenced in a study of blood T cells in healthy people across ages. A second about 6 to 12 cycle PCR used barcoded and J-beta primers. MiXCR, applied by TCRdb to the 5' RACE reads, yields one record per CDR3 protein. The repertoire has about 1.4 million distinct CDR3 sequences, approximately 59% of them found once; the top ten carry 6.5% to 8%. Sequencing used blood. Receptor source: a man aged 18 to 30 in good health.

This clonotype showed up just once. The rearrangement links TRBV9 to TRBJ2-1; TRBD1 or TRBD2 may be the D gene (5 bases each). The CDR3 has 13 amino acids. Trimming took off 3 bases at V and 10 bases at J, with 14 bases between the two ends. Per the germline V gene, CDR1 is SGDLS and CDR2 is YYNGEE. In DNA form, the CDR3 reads TGTGCCAGCAGCGCCGGGACCTTCTGGGAGCAGTTCTTC. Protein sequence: CASSAGTFWEQFF.

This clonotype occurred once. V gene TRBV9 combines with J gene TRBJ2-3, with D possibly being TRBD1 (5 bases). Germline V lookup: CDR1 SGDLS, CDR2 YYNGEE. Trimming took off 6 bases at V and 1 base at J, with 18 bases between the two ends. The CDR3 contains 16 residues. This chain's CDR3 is CASTGPQGGGTDTQYF. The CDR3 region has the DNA TGTGCCAGCACCGGACCCCAGGGTGGGGGCACAGATACGCAGTATTTT.

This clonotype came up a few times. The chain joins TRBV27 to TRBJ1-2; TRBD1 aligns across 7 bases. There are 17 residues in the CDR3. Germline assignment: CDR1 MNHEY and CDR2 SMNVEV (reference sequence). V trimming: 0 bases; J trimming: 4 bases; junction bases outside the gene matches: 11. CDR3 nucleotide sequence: TGTGCCAGCAGTTTATCGCGCCGACAGGGTTTAGGCTATGGCTACACCTTC. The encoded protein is CASSLSRRQGLGYGYTF.

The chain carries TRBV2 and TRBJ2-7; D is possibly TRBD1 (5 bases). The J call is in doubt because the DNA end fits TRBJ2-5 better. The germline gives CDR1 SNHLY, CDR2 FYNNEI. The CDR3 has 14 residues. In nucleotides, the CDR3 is TGTGCCAGCAGTGTGGTCCGGGCAGGGGAGACCCAGTACTTC. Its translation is CASSVVRAGETQYF.

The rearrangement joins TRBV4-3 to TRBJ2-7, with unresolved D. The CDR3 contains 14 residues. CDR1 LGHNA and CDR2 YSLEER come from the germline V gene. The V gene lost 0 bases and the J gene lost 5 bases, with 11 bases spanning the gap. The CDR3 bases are TGCGCCAGCAGCCAAGATTTCGACCGTAACGAGCAGTACTTC. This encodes CASSQDFDRNEQYF.

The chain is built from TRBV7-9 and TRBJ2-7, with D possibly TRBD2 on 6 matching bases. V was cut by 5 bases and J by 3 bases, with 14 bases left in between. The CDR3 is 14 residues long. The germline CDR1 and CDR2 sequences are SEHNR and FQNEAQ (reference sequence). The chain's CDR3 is CASSPGGGLYEQYF. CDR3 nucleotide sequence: TGTGCCAGCAGCCCCGGAGGAGGGCTCTACGAGCAGTACTTC.

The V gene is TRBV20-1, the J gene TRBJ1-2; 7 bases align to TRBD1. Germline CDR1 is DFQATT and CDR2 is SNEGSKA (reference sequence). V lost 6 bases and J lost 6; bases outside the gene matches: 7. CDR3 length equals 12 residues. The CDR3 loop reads CSAETGINGYTF. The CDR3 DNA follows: TGCAGTGCCGAGACAGGGATAAATGGCTACACCTTC.

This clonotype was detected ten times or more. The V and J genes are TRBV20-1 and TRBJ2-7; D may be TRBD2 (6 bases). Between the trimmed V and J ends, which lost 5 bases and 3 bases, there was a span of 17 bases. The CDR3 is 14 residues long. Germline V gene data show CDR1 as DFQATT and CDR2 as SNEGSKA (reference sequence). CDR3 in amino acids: CSALKRDSNYEQYF. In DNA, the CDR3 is TGCAGTGCTCTTAAACGGGACTCCAACTACGAGCAGTACTTC.

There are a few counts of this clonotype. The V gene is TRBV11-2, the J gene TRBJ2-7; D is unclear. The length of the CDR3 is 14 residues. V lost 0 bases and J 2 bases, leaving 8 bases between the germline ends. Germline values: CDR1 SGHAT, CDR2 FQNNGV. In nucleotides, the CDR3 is TGTGCCAGCAGCTTAGAGTCCCGTACCTACGAGCAGTACTTC. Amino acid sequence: CASSLESRTYEQYF.

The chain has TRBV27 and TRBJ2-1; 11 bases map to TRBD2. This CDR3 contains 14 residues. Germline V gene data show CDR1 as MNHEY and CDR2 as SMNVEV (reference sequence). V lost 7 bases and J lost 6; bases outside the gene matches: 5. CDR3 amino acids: CASKLLAGVNEQFF. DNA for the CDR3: TGTGCCAGCAAGTTACTAGCGGGAGTCAATGAGCAGTTCTTC.

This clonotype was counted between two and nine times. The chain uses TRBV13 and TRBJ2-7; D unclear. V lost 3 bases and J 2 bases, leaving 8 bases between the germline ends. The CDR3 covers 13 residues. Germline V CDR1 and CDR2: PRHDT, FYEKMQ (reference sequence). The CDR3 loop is CASSFSSPYEQYF. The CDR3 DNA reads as TGTGCCAGCAGCTTTTCCAGCCCCTACGAGCAGTACTTC.

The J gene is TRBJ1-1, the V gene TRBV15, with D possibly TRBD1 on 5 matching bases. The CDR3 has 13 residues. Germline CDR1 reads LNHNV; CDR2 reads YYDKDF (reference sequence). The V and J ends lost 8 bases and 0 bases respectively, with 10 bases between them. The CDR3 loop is CATRQSMNTEAFF. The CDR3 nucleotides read TGTGCCACCCGACAGAGCATGAACACTGAAGCTTTCTTT.

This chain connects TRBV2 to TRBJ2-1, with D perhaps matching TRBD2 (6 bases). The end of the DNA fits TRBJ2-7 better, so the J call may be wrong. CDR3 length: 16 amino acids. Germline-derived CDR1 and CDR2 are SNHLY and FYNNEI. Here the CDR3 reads CASRSGAVRSYNEQYF. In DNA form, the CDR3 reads TGTGCCAGCCGCTCGGGAGCGGTTCGATCCTACAATGAGCAGTACTTC.

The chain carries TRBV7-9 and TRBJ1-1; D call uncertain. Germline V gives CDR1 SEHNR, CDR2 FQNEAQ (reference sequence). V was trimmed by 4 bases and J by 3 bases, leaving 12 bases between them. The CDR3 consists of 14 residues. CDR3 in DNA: TGTGCCAGCAGCTCAAGGAAGGTTGACACTGAAGCTTTCTTT. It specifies CASSSRKVDTEAFF. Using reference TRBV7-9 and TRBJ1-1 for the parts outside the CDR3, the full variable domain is DTGVSQNPRHKITKRGQNVTFRCDPISEHNRLYWYRQTLGQGPEFLTYFQNEAQLEKSRLLSDRFSAERPKGSFSTLEIQRTEQGDSAMYLCASSSRKVDTEAFFGQGTRLTVV.

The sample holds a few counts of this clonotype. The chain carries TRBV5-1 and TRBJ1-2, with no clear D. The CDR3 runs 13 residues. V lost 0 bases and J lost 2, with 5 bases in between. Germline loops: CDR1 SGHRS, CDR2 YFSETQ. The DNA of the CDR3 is TGCGCCAGCAGCTTGGCAGAAAACTATGGCTACACCTTC. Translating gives CASSLAENYGYTF.

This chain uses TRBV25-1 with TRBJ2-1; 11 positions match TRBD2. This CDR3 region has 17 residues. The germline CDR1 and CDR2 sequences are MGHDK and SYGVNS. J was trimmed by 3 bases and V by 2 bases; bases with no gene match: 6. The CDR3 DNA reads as TGTGCCAGCAGTGAACTGGCTAGCGGGGGGATCTACAATGAGCAGTTCTTC. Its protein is CASSELASGGIYNEQFF.

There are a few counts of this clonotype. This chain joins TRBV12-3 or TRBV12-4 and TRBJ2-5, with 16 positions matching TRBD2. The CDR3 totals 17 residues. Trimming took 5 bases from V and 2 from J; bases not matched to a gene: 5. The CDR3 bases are TGTGCCAGCAGTCAGGGACTAGCGGGGGGGTATCAAGAGACCCAGTACTTC. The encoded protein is CASSQGLAGGYQETQYF.